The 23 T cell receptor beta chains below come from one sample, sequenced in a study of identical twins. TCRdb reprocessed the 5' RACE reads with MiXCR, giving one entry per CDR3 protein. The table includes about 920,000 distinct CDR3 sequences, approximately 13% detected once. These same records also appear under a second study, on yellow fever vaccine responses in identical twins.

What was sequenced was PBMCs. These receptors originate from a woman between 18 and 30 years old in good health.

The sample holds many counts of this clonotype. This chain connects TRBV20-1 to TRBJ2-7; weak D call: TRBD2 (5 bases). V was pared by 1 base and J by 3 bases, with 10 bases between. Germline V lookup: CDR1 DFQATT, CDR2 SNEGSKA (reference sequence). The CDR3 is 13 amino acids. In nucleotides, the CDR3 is TGCAGTGCTAGAGGAATTAGCGACTACGAGCAGTACTTC. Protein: CSARGISDYEQYF.

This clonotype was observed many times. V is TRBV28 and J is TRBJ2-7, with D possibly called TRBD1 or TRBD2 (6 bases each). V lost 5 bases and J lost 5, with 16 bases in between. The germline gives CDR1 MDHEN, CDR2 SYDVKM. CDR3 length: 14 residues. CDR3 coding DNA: TGTGCCAGCAGTGGACCACAGGGAGGAGACGAGCAGTACGTC. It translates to CASSGPQGGDEQYV.

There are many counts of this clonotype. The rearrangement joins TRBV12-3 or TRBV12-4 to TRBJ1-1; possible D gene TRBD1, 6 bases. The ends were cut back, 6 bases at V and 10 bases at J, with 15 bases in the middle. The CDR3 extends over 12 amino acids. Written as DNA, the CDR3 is TGTGCCAGCAGCACCCCAGGGGTCGGAGCTTTCTTT. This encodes CASSTPGVGAFF.

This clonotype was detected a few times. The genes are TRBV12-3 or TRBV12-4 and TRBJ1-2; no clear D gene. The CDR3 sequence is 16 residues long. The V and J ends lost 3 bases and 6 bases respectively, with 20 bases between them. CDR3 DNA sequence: TGTGCCAGCAGTTTTGGCGAGGGTTCAACTATCGATGGCTACACCTTC. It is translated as CASSFGEGSTIDGYTF.

CDR3 in DNA: TGTGCCAGCAGTTCTACTTACAGGGGAATCGGAGCTAACTATGGCTACACCTTC. The encoded protein is CASSSTYRGIGANYGYTF. The V and J genes are TRBV12-3 or TRBV12-4 and TRBJ1-2; 7 bases line up with TRBD1. The V and J ends lost 4 bases and 0 bases, in that order; junction bases with no gene match: 14. This CDR3 is built from 18 residues.

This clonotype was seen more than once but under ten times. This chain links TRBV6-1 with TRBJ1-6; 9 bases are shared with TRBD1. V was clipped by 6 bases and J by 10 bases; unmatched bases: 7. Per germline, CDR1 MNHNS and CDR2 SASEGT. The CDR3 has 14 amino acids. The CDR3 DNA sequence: TGTGCCAGCAGGGGACAGGGCCTAAACTCACCCCTCCACTTT. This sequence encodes CASRGQGLNSPLHF.

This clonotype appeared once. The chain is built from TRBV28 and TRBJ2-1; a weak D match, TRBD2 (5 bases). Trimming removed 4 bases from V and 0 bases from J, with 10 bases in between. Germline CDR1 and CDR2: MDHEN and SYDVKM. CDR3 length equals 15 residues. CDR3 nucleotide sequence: TGTGCCAGCAGTTCTTCAGCGGTCTCCTACAATGAGCAGTTCTTC. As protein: CASSSSAVSYNEQFF.

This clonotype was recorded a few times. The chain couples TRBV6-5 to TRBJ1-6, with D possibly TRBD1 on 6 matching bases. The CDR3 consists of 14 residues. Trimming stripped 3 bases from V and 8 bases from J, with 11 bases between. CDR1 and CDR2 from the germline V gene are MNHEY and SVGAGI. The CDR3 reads CASSYWRGYSPLHF. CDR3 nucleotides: TGTGCCAGCAGTTATTGGAGGGGGTATTCACCCCTCCACTTT.

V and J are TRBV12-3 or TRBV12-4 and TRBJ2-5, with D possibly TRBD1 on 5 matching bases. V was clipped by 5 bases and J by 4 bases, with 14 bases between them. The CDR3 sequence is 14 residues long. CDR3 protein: CASSTNRRRETQYF. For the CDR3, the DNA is TGTGCCAGCAGTACAAACAGGAGAAGAGAGACCCAGTACTTC.

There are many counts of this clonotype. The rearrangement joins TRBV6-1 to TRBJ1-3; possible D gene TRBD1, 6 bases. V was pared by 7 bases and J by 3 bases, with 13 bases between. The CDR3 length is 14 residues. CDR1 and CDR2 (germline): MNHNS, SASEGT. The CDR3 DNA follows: TGTGCCAGCACGGTAGACAGGAATGGAAACACCATATATTTT. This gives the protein CASTVDRNGNTIYF.

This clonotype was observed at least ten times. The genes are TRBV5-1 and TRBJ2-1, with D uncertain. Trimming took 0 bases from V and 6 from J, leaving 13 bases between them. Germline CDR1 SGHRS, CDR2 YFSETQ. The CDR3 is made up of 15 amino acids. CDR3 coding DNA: TGCGCCAGCAGCTTGGACCAGGCATCCATCAATGAGCAGTTCTTC. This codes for CASSLDQASINEQFF.

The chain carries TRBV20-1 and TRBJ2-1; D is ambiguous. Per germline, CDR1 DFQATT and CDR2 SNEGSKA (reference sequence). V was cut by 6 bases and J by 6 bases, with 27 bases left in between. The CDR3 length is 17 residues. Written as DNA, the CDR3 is TGCAGTGCCCTATATATAGGAGCCCTCCCCAAGACCAATGAGCAGTTCTTC. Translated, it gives CSALYIGALPKTNEQFF.

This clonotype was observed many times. CDR3 nucleotide sequence: TGTGCCAGCAGTCTCGTACCCCTGAATGAGCAGTTCTTC. It specifies CASSLVPLNEQFF. The chain carries TRBV12-3 or TRBV12-4 and TRBJ2-1, with no clear D. CDR3 length: 13 amino acids. Trimming took off 5 bases at V and 7 bases at J, with 12 bases between the two ends.

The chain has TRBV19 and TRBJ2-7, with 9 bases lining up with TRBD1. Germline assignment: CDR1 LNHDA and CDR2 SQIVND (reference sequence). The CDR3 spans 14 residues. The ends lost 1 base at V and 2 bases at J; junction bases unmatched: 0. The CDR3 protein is CASSIGDRAYEQYF. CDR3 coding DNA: TGTGCCAGTAGTATAGGGGACAGGGCCTACGAGCAGTACTTC.

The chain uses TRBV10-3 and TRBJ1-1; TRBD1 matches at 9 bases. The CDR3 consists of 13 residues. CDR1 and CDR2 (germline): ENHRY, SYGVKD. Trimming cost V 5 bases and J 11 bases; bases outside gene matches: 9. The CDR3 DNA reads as TGTGCCATCAGTACCTCCACAGGGGGCAATGCTTTCTTT. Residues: CAISTSTGGNAFF.

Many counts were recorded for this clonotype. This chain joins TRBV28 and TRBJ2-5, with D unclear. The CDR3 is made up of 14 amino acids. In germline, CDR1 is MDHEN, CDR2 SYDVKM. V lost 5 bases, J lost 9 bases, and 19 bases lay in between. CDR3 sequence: CASSPNRVSVAQYF. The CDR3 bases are TGTGCCAGCAGTCCAAACCGGGTTTCCGTGGCCCAGTACTTC.

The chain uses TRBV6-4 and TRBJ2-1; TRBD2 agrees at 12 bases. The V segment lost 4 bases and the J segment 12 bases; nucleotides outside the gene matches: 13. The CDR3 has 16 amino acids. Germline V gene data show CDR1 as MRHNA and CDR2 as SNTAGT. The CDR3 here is CASSGLAGASIGGQFF. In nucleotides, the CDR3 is TGTGCCAGCAGTGGACTAGCGGGGGCCTCCATTGGAGGGCAGTTCTTC.

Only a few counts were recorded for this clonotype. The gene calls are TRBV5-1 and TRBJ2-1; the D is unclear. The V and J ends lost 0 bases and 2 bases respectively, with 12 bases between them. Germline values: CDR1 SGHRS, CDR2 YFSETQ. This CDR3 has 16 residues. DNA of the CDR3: TGCGCCAGCAGCTTGGATGGATATGGCCCCTACAATGAGCAGTTCTTC. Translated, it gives CASSLDGYGPYNEQFF.

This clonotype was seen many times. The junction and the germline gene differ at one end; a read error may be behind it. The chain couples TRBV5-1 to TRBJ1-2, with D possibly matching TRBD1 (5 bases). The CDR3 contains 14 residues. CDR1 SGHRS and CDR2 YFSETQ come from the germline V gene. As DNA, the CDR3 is TGCGCCAGCAGCTTGGCCAGGGTTAACGATGGCTACACCTTC. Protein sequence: CASSLARVNDGYTF.

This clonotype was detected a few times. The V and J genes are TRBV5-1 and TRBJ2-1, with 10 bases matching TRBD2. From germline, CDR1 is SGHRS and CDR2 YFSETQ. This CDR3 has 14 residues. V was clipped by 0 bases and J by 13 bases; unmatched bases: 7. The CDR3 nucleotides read TGCGCCAGCAGCTTGGCCGCCAGCGGGGGGGCTCAGTTCTTC. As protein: CASSLAASGGAQFF.

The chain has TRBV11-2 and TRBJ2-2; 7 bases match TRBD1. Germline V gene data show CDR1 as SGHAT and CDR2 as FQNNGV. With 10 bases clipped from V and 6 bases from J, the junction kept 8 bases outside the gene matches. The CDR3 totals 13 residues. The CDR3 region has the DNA TGTGCCACCTCGACAGGGAGCGCCGGGGAGCTGTTTTTT. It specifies CATSTGSAGELFF.

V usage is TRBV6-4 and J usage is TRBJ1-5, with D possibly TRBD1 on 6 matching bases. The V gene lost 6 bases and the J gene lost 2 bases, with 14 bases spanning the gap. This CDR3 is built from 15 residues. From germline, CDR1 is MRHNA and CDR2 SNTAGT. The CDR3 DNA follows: TGTGCCAGCAGCCAAACAGGGCAGGGCAATCAGCCCCAGCATTTT. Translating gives CASSQTGQGNQPQHF.

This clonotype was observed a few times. The CDR3 DNA follows: TGTGCCAGCAGCAAGGGACTAGTTGCAGATACGCAGTATTTT. Protein product: CASSKGLVADTQYF. V and J are TRBV5-6 and TRBJ2-3; 8 nucleotides align to TRBD2. This CDR3 contains 14 residues. Per the germline V gene, CDR1 is SGHDT and CDR2 is YYEEEE. V was clipped by 4 bases and J by 4 bases; unmatched bases: 5.